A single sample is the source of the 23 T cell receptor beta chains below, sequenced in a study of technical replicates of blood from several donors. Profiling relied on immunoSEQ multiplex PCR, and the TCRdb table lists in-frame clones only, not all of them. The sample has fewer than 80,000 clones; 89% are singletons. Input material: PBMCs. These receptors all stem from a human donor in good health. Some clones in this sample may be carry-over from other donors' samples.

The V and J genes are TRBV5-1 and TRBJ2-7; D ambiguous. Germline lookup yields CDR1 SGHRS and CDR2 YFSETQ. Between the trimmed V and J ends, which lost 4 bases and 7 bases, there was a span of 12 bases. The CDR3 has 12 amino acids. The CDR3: CASSGNSLEQYF. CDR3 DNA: TGCGCCAGCAGCGGCAACAGCTTAGAGCAGTACTTC.

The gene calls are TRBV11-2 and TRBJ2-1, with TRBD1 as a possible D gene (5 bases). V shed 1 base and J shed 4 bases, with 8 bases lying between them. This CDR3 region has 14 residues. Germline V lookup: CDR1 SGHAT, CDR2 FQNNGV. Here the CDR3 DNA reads TGTGCCAGCAGCTTAGGACAGAAATACAATGAGCAGTTCTTC. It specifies CASSLGQKYNEQFF.

The CDR3 DNA reads TGTGCCAGCAGCCCGACAGCAAGAGCAGTTCAGCCCCAGCATTTT. Encoded protein: CASSPTARAVQPQHF. The chain is built from TRBV7-8 and TRBJ1-5; the D gene is possibly TRBD1 (5 bases). This CDR3 is built from 15 residues. V lost 5 bases, J lost 6 bases, and 17 bases lay in between. Germline V CDR1 and CDR2: SGHVS, FQNEAQ.

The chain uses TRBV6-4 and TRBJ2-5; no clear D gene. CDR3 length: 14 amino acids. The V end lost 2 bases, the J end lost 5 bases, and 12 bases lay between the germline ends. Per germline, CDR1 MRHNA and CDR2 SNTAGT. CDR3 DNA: TGTGCCAGCAGTGACCCCCCGGGTCCCGAGACCCAGTACTTC. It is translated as CASSDPPGPETQYF.

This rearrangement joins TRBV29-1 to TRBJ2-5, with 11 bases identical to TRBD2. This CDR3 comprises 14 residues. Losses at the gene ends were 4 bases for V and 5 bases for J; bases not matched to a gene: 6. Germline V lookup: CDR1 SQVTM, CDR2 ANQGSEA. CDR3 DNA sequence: TGCAGCGTTGGACTAGCGGGATTCCAGGAGACCCAGTACTTC. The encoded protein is CSVGLAGFQETQYF.

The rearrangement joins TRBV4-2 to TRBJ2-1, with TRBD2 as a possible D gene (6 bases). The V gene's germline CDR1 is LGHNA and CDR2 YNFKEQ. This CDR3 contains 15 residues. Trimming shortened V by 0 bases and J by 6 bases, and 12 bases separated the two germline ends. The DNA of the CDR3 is TGTGCCAGCAGCCAAGAGGACTACGGCTCCAATGAGCAGTTCTTC. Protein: CASSQEDYGSNEQFF.

The CDR3, as DNA: TGTGCCATCAGTGGGGGCGTGGACAGCTCCTATGGCTACACCTTC. Translated, it gives CAISGGVDSSYGYTF. J is TRBJ1-2 and V is TRBV10-3; tentatively, D is TRBD1 (6 bases). V was cut by 4 bases and J by 4 bases, with 16 bases left in between. The CDR3 totals 15 residues. CDR1 is ENHRY, CDR2 SYGVKD, per germline.

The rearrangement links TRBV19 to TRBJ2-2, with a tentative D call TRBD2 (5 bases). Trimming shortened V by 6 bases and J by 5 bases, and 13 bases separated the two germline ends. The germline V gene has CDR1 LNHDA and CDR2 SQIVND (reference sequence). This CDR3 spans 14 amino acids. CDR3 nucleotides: TGTGCCAGTAGCCCCCGGAGGTTAACCGGGGAGCTGTTTTTT. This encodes CASSPRRLTGELFF.

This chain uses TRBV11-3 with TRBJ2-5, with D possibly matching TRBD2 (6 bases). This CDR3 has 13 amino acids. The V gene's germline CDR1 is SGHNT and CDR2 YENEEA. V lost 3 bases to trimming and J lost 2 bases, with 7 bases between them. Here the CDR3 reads CASSFGGQETQYF. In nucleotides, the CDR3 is TGTGCCAGCAGCTTCGGAGGGCAAGAGACCCAGTACTTC.

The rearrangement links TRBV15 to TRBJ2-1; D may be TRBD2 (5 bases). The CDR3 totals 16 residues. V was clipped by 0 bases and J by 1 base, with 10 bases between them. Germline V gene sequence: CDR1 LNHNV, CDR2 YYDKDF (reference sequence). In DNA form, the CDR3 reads TGTGCCACCAGCAGAGATCCCGGGGATTCCTACAATGAGCAGTTCTTC. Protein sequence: CATSRDPGDSYNEQFF.

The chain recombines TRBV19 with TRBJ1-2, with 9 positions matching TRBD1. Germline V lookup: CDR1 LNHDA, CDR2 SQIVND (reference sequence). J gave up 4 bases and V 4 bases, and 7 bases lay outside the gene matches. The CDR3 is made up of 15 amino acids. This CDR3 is CASSTLPGQGYGYTF. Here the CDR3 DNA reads TGTGCCAGTAGTACGCTTCCGGGACAGGGCTATGGCTACACCTTC.

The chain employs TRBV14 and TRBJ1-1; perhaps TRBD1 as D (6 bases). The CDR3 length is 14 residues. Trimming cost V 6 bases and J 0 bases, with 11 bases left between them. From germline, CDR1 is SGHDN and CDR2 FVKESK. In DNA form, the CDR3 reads TGTGCCAGCAGTAGGGGGTTAGTGAACACTGAAGCTTTCTTT. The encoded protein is CASSRGLVNTEAFF.

CDR3 sequence (DNA): TGTGCCAGCAGCTCCAGACTAGCGGGAGCCATTAGGACCCAGTACTTC. Protein: CASSSRLAGAIRTQYF. The chain employs TRBV5-6 and TRBJ2-5; 12 nucleotides align to TRBD2. CDR1 SGHDT and CDR2 YYEEEE come from the germline V gene. This CDR3 has 16 amino acids. Trimming at V came to 3 bases and at J to 7 bases, leaving 10 bases not matched to a gene.

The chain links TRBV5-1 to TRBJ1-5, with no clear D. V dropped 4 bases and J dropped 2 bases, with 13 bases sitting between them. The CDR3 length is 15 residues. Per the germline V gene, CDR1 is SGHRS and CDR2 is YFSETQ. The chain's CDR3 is CASSPGSFGNQPQHF. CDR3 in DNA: TGCGCCAGCAGCCCGGGGAGCTTTGGCAATCAGCCCCAGCATTTT.

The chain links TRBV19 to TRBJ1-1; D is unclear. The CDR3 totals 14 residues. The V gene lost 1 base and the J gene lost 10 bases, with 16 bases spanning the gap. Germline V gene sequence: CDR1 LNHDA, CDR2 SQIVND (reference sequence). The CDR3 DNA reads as TGTGCCAGTAGTATAGTATTGGACTCCGGGCTAGCTTTCTTT. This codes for CASSIVLDSGLAFF.

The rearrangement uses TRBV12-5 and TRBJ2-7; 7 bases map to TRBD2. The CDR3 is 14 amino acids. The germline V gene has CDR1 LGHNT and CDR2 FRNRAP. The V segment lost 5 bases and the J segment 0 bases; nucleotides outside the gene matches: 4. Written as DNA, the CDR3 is TGTGCTAGTGGTCCGACTAGCAACTCCTACGAGCAGTACTTC. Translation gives CASGPTSNSYEQYF.

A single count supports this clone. The DNA for the CDR3 is TGCGCCAGCAGCTTGTTGGTTCTGGACATGAACACTGAAGCTTTCTTT. Encoded protein: CASSLLVLDMNTEAFF. The V call is TRBV5-1, the J call TRBJ1-1, with D possibly matching TRBD1 (5 bases). Germline CDR1 reads SGHRS; CDR2 reads YFSETQ. CDR3 length: 16 amino acids. Between the trimmed V and J ends, which lost 1 base and 0 bases, there was a span of 13 bases.

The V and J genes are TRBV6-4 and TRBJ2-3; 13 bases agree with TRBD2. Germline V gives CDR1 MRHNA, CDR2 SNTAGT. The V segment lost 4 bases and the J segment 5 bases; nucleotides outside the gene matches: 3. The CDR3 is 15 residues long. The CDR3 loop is CASSGLAGGIDTQYF. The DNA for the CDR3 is TGTGCCAGCAGTGGACTAGCGGGAGGTATAGATACGCAGTATTTT.

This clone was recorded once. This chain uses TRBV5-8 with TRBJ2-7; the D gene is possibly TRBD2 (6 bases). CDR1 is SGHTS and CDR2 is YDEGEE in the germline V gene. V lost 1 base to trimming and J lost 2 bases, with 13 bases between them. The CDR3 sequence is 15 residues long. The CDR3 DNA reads TGTGCCAGCAGCTTGTTTCGGGGGAATACCTACGAGCAGTACTTC. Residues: CASSLFRGNTYEQYF.

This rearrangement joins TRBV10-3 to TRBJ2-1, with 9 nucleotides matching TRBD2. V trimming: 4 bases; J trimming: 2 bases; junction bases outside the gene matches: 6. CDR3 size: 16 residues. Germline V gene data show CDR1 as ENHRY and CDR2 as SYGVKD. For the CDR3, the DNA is TGTGCCATCAGTGGGGACGGCGGGAGGGCCTACAATGAGCAGTTCTTC. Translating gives CAISGDGGRAYNEQFF.

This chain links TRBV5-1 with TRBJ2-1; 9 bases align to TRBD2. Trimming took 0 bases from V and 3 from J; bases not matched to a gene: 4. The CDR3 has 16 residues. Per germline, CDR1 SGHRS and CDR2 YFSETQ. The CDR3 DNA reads TGCGCCAGCAGCTTGGGAAGTAGCGGGGGCTACAATGAGCAGTTCTTC. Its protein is CASSLGSSGGYNEQFF. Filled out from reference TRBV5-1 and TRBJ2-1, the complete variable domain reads KAGVTQTPRYLIKTRGQQVTLSCSPISGHRSVSWYQQTPGQGLQFLFEYFSETQRNKGNFPGRFSGRQFSNSRSEMNVSTLELGDSALYLCASSLGSSGGYNEQFFGPGTRLTVL.

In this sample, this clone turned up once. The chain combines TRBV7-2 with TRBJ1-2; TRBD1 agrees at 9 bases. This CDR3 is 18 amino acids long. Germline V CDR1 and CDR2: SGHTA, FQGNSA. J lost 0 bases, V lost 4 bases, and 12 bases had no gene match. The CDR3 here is CASSYLLGTGKANYGYTF. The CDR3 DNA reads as TGTGCCAGCAGCTACCTACTCGGGACAGGGAAAGCTAACTATGGCTACACCTTC.

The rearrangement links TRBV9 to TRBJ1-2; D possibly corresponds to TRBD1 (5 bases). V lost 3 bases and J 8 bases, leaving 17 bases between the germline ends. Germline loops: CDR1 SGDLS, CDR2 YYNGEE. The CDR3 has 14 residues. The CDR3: CASSAGDSRGGYTF. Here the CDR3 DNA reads TGTGCCAGCAGCGCGGGGGACTCCCGAGGGGGCTACACCTTC.